This T cell receptor beta chain was obtained from a study of blood T cell repertoires in COVID-19. Under the authors' procedure: Researchers report that nucleated cell counts were estimated from reference gene primer amplification. Clones were sequenced by immunoSEQ multiplex PCR, and TCRdb holds only the in-frame ones, with some missing. The DNA was the basis for D and trimming; V, J and clone size are from that table. The data show 450,000 or so clones, approximately 92% seen once. This clone was detected only once. Germline V gene data show CDR1 as MNHEY and CDR2 as SVGAGI. The CDR3 totals 15 residues. V was pared by 4 bases and J by 2 bases, with 6 bases of the junction left unmatched.

Sequencing input: peripheral blood. The TCR comes from a man between 18 and 29 years old with COVID-19, enrolled during active disease. The chain is built from TRBV6-5 and TRBJ2-3; 7 bases line up with TRBD2. As DNA, the CDR3 is TGTGCCAGCAGTTTCGAAGCGGGGTACACAGATACGCAGTATTTT. It specifies CASSFEAGYTDTQYF.